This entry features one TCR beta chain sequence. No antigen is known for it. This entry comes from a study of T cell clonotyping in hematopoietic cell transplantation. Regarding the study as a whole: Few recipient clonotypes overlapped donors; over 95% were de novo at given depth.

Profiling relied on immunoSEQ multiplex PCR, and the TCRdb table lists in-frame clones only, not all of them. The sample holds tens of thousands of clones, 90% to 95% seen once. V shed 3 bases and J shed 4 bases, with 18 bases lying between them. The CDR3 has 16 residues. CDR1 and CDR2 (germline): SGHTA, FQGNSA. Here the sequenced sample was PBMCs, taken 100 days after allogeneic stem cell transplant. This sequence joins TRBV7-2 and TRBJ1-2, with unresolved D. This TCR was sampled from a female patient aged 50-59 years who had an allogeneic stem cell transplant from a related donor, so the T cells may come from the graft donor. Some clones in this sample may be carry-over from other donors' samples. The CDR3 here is CASSLPSLRMIYGYTF. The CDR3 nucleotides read TGTGCCAGCAGCTTGCCCTCCCTGAGGATGATCTATGGCTACACCTTC.